This T cell receptor (beta chain) was observed in a study of T cells in Graves' hyperthyroidism and ophthalmopathy. As for the study in general: Blood from the periphery was taken at initial diagnosis, before any treatment.

Points on this clonotype: Its target is unknown. Because the CDR3's place on the DNA is in doubt, the DNA is left out and the CDR3 is given as listed by TCRdb.

Amplified TCR beta CDR3 regions derived from RNA transcripts. HTBI primers were employed in a first-round RT-PCR of the TCR CDR3. TCRdb reprocessed the multiplex PCR reads via MiXCR and lists one record per CDR3 protein. The data show more than 100,000 distinct CDR3 sequences, less than 55% seen once. General study findings and limits: Ophthalmopathy and stable hyperthyroidism were told apart by a 13 V-J model.

The study enrolled patients aged 18 to 65 with newly diagnosed hyperthyroidism of under 2 months' duration. Input material: blood. The sequence was collected from a man aged 35-49 years with Graves' hyperthyroidism.

The CDR3 sequence is CASMGTENEKLFFGYTF. The gene calls are TRBV2 and TRBJ1-2; TRBD1 is the table's D call, not checked against the DNA. Ends included, the CDR3 has 17 residues. Germline CDR1 reads SNHLY; CDR2 reads FYNNEI.